The 10 T cell receptor beta chains in this list originate from one sample, sequenced in a study of cytomegalovirus exposure and HLA in healthy donors. The PCR ran on 60 Vbeta and 13 Jbeta primers. The method was immunoSEQ multiplex PCR; TCRdb's version includes in-frame clones alone and lacks a portion of them. There are 100,000 to 150,000 clones in the sample; 80% to 90% occur only once, and more than 3.5% lies in the top ten. The sample consisted of PBMCs. The receptors shown here come from a woman in her forties in good health and CMV-seropositive.

CDR3 DNA: TGTGCCTGGAGTAGGGGTATCTCGGGCACTGAAGCTTTCTTT. Its protein product is CAWSRGISGTEAFF. The chain links TRBV30 to TRBJ1-1; D may be TRBD1 (5 bases). CDR1 is GTSNPN and CDR2 is SVGIG in the germline V gene (reference sequence). With 2 bases removed from V and 4 bases from J, the gap between germline ends came to 14 bases. This CDR3 region has 14 residues.

A few counts support this clone. This chain links TRBV2 with TRBJ1-3; D is unresolved. In germline, CDR1 is SNHLY, CDR2 FYNNEI. Trimming pared 2 bases from V and 1 base from J, leaving 15 bases between. The CDR3 is made up of 17 amino acids. The chain's CDR3 is CASSELWTTESGNTIYF. DNA of the CDR3: TGTGCCAGCAGTGAACTCTGGACTACTGAGTCTGGAAACACCATATATTTT.

This clone has only one observation. This CDR3 is CASSRTYNEQFF. In DNA, the CDR3 is TGTGCCAGCAGCAGAACATACAATGAGCAGTTCTTC. This chain joins TRBV21-1 and TRBJ2-1; the DNA was not used to check the table's D call, TRBD1. TRBV21-1 counts as a pseudogene. The length of the CDR3 is 12 residues.

This clone was recorded once. Other DNA variants within this sample encode the same CDR3. The gene calls are TRBV4-3 and TRBJ2-3; 8 nucleotides agree with TRBD2. Germline V gene lookup returns CDR1 LGHNA and CDR2 YSLEER. The length of the CDR3 is 16 residues. The ends lost 2 bases at V and 3 bases at J; junction bases unmatched: 7. The DNA for the CDR3 is TGCGCCAGCAGCCAAACGAGCGGGAGTTCGACAGATACGCAGTATTTT. Its protein product is CASSQTSGSSTDTQYF.

The V call is TRBV10-2, the J call TRBJ2-7; TRBD1 might be the D (6 bases). This CDR3 region has 12 residues. The germline V gene has CDR1 WSHSY and CDR2 SAAADI. V was cut by 7 bases and J by 6 bases, with 13 bases left in between. For the CDR3, the DNA is TGCGCCAGCACCACACTAGGGGGCGAGCAGTACTTC. This sequence encodes CASTTLGGEQYF.

The chain is built from TRBV5-1 and TRBJ1-1; perhaps TRBD1 as D (5 bases). With 4 bases removed from V and 0 bases from J, the gap between germline ends came to 10 bases. Germline CDR1 and CDR2: SGHRS and YFSETQ. The CDR3 is 14 residues long. The CDR3 DNA follows: TGCGCCAGCAGCATGGACATCATGAACACTGAAGCTTTCTTT. This gives the protein CASSMDIMNTEAFF.

In the case of this clone: The same CDR3 can be traced to other DNA sequences in this sample. The V and J genes are TRBV4-3 and TRBJ2-5; 8 positions match TRBD2. CDR1 and CDR2 (germline): LGHNA, YSLEER. The V and J ends lost 4 bases and 8 bases, in that order; junction bases with no gene match: 9. The CDR3 spans 14 residues. The CDR3 DNA follows: TGCGCCAGCAGCCCAGGGACTAGGCTGGATACCCAGTACTTC. It translates to CASSPGTRLDTQYF.

J is TRBJ2-3 and V is TRBV29-1; 8 nucleotides match TRBD1. J lost 4 bases, V lost 4 bases, and 1 base had no gene match. The CDR3 is made up of 12 amino acids. From germline, CDR1 is SQVTM and CDR2 ANQGSEA. The CDR3 is CSVAQGADTQYF. In nucleotides, the CDR3 is TGCAGCGTTGCACAGGGGGCAGATACGCAGTATTTT.

This clone was seen a few times. J is TRBJ2-2 and V is TRBV5-1, with a weak D call TRBD1 (6 bases). V shed 0 bases and J shed 4 bases, with 10 bases lying between them. The CDR3 runs 15 residues. The V gene's germline CDR1 is SGHRS and CDR2 YFSETQ. The CDR3 region has the DNA TGCGCCAGCAGCTTGGATACCAGGGGCACCGGGGAGCTGTTTTTT. Protein product: CASSLDTRGTGELFF.

The V and J genes are TRBV29-1 and TRBJ1-1, with D maybe TRBD1 (6 bases). V was shortened by 2 bases and J by 1 base, with 8 bases between the two germline ends. The length of the CDR3 is 13 residues. The germline V gene encodes CDR1 SQVTM and CDR2 ANQGSEA. The CDR3: CSVETGPNTEAFF. The CDR3 DNA follows: TGCAGCGTTGAAACAGGGCCGAACACTGAAGCTTTCTTT.